The source of this T cell receptor (beta chain) is a study of blood T cell repertoires in COVID-19. Assay: immunoSEQ multiplex PCR; the TCRdb copy retains only in-frame clones and omits some. The repertoire holds around 210,000 clones, with 84% as singletons. CDR1 and CDR2 from the germline V gene are MDHEN and SYDVKM. CDR3 size: 15 residues. With 7 bases clipped from V and 5 bases from J, the junction kept 9 bases outside the gene matches. The V gene is TRBV28, the J gene TRBJ2-7; TRBD1 matches 12 bases. This clonotype originated in a human donor in a cohort sampled during active COVID-19. Sequenced sample: peripheral blood. CDR3 DNA: TGTGCCAGCAAAGGGACAGGGGGCTCACTCAACGAGCAGTACTTC. Its translation: CASKGTGGSLNEQYF.